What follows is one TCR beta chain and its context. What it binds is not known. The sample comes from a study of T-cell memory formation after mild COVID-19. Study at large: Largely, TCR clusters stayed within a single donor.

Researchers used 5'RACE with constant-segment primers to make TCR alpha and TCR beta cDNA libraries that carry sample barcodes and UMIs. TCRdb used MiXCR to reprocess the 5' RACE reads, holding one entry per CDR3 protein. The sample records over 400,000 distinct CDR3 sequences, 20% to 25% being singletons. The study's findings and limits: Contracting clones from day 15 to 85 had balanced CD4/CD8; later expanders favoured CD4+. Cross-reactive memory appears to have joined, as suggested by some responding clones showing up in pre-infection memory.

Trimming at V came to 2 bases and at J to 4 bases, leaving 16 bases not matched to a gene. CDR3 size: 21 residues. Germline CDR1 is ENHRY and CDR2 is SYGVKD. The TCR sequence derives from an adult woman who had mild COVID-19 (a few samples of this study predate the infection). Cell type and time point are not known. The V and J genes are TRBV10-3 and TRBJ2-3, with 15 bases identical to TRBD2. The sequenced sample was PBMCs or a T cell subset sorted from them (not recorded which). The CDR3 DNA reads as TGTGCCATCAGTGAGCGAAACAGAAGGACTAGCGGGAGGGTGACGCCAGATACGCAGTATTTT. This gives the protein CAISERNRRTSGRVTPDTQYF.